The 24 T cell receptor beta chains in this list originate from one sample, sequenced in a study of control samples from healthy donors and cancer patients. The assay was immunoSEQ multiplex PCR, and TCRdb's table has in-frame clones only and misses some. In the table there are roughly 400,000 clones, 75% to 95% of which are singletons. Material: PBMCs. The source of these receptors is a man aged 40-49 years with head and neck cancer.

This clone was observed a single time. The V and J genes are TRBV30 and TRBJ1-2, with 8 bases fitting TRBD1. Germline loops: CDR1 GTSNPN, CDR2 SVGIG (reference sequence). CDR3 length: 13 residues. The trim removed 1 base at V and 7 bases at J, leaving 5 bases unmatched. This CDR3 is CAWSGDRGSGYTF. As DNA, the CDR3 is TGTGCCTGGAGTGGAGACAGGGGCTCTGGCTACACCTTC.

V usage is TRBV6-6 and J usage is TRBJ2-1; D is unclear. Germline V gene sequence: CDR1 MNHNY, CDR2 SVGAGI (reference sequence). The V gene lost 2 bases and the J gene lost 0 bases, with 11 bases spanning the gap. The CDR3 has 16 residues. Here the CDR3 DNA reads TGTGCCAGCAGTTACCTCACTCGGAGCTCCTACAATGAGCAGTTCTTC. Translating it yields CASSYLTRSSYNEQFF.

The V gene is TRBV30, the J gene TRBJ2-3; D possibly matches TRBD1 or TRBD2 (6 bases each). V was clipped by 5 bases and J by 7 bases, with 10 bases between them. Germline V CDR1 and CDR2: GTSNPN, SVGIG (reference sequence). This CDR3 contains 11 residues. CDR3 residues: CAWEGGNTQYF. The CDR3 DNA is TGTGCCTGGGAGGGGGGAAATACGCAGTATTTT.

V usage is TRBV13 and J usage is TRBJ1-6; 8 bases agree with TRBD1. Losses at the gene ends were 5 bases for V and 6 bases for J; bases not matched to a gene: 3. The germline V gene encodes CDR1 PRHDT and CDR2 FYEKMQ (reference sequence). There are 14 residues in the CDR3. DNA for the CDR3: TGTGCCAGCAGCATGGGACAGGTTAATTCACCCCTCCACTTT. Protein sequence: CASSMGQVNSPLHF.

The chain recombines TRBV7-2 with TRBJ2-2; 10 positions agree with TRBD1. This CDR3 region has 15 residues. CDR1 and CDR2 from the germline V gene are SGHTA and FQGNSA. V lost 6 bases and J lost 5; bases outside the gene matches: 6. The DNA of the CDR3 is TGTGCCAGCAGGGGGACAGGGGCGGGGACCGGGGAGCTGTTTTTT. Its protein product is CASRGTGAGTGELFF.

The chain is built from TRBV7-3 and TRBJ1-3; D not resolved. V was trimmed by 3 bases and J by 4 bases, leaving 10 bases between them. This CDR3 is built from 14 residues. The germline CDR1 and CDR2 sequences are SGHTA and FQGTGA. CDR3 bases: TGTGCCAGCAGCTTTTTCCCCGGAGGAAACACCATATATTTT. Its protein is CASSFFPGGNTIYF. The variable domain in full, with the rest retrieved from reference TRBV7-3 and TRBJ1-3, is GAGVSQTPSNKVTEKGKYVELRCDPISGHTALYWYRQSLGQGPEFLIYFQGTGAADDSGLPNDRFFAVRPEGSVSTLKIQRTERGDSAVYLCASSFFPGGNTIYFGEGSWLTVV.

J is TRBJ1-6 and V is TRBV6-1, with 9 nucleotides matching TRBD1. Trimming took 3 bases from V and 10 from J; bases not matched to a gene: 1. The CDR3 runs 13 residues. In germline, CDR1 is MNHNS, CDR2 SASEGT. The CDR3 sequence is CASSEDRGSPLHF. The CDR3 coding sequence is TGTGCCAGCAGTGAGGACAGGGGATCACCCCTCCACTTT.

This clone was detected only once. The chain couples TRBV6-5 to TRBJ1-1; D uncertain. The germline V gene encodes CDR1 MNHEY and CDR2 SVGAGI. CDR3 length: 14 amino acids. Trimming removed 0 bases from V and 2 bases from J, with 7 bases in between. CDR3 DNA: TGTGCCAGCAGTTACTCGAGAACTAACACTGAAGCTTTCTTT. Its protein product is CASSYSRTNTEAFF.

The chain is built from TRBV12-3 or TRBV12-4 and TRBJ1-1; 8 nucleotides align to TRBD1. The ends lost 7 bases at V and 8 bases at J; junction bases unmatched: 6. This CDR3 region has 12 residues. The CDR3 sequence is CASTRDRSEAFF. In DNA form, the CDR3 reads TGTGCCAGCACCAGGGACAGGAGCGAAGCTTTCTTT.

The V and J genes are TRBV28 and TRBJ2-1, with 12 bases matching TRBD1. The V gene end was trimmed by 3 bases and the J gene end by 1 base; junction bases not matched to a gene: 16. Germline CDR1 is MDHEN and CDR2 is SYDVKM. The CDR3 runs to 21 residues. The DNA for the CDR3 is TGTGCCAGCAGTTTTTCCGGGATCGGGACAGGGGGCCTAGGGTCCTACAATGAGCAGTTCTTC. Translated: CASSFSGIGTGGLGSYNEQFF. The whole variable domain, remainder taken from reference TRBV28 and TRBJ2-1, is DVKVTQSSRYLVKRTGEKVFLECVQDMDHENMFWYRQDPGLGLRLIYFSYDVKMKEKGDIPEGYSVSREKKERFSLILESASTNQTSMYLCASSFSGIGTGGLGSYNEQFFGPGTRLTVL.

The CDR3 loop is CASSYSGLAGANTQYF. The CDR3 region has the DNA TGTGCCAGCAGTTACTCTGGACTAGCGGGGGCCAATACGCAGTATTTT. The chain is built from TRBV6-5 and TRBJ2-3; TRBD2 aligns across 13 bases. V was pared by 0 bases and J by 7 bases, with 4 bases of the junction left unmatched. Germline V lookup: CDR1 MNHEY, CDR2 SVGAGI. The CDR3 has 16 residues.

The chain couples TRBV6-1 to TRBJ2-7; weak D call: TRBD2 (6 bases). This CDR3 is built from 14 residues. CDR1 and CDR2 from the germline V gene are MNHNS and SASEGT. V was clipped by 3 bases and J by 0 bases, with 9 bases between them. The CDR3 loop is CASSEGGISYEQYF. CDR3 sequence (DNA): TGTGCCAGCAGTGAGGGAGGAATCTCCTACGAGCAGTACTTC.

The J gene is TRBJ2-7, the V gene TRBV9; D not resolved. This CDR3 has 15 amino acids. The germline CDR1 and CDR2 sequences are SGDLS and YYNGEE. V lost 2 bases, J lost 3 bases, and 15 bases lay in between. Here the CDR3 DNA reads TGTGCCAGCAGCGTGGGCTTACAAAAGGACTACGAGCAGTACTTC. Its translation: CASSVGLQKDYEQYF.

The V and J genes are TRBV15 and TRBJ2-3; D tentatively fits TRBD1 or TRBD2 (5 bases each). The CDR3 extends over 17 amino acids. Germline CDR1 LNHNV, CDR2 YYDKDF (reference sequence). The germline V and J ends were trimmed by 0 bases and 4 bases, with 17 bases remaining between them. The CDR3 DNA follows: TGTGCCACCAGCAGAGATCTCCAGAGGGGTGCTCCAGATACGCAGTATTTT. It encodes CATSRDLQRGAPDTQYF.

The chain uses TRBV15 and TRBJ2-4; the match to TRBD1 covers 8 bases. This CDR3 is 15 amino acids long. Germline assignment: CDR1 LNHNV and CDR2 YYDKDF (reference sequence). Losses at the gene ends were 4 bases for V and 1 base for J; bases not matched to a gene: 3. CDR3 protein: CATSTRTGAKNIQYF. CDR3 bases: TGTGCCACCAGCACTCGGACAGGGGCCAAAAACATTCAGTACTTC. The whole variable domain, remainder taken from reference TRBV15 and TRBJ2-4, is DAMVIQNPRYQVTQFGKPVTLSCSQTLNHNVMYWYQQKSSQAPKLLFHYYDKDFNNEADTPDNFQSRRPNTSFCFLDIRSPGLGDTAMYLCATSTRTGAKNIQYFGAGTRLSVL.

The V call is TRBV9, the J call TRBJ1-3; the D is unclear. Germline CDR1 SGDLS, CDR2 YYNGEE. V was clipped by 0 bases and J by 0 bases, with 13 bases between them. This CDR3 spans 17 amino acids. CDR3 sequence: CASSVATAGHSGNTIYF. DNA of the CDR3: TGTGCCAGCAGCGTAGCGACGGCAGGTCACTCTGGAAACACCATATATTTT. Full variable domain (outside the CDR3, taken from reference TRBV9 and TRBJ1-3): DSGVTQTPKHLITATGQRVTLRCSPRSGDLSVYWYQQSLDQGLQFLIQYYNGEERAKGNILERFSAQQFPDLHSELNLSSLELGDSALYFCASSVATAGHSGNTIYFGEGSWLTVV.

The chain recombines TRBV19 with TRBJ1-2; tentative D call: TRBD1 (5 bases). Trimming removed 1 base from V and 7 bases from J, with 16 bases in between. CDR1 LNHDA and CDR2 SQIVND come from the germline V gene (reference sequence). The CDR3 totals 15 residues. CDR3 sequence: CASSIGGQVRSGYTF. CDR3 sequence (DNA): TGTGCCAGTAGTATAGGGGGCCAGGTTCGGAGTGGCTACACCTTC.

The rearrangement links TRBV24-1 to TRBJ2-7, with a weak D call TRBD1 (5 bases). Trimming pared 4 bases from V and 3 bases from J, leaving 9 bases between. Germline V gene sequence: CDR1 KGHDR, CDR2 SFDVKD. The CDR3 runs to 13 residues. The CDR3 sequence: CATSETDSYEQYF. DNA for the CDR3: TGTGCCACCAGTGAAACAGACAGCTACGAGCAGTACTTC.

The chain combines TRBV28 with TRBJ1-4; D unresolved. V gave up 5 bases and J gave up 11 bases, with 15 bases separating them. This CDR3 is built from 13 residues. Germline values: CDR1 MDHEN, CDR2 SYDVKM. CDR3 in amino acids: CASSTQPGGKLFF. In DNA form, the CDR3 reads TGTGCCAGCAGTACGCAACCTGGCGGGAAACTGTTTTTT.

CDR3: CASSTTGIRGNEQFF. The CDR3 region has the DNA TGTGCCAGCAGTACGACAGGGATCAGGGGCAATGAGCAGTTCTTC. The chain joins TRBV6-2 or TRBV6-3 to TRBJ2-1, with 7 bases lining up with TRBD1. Germline CDR1 MNHEY, CDR2 SVGEGT. The CDR3 covers 15 residues. With V trimmed by 5 bases and J by 6 bases, 10 bases remained unmatched.

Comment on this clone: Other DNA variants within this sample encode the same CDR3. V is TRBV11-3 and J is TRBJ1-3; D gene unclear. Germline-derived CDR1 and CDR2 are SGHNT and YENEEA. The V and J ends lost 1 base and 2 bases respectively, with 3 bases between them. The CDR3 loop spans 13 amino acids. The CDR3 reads CASSLAPGNTIYF. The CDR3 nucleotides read TGTGCCAGCAGCTTAGCTCCTGGAAACACCATATATTTT.

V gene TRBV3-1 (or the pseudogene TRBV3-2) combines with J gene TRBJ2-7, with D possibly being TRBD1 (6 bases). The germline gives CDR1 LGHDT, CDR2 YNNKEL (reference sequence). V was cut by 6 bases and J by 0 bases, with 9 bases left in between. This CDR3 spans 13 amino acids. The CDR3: CASRGDTSYEQYF. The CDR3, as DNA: TGTGCCAGCAGGGGGGACACCTCCTACGAGCAGTACTTC.

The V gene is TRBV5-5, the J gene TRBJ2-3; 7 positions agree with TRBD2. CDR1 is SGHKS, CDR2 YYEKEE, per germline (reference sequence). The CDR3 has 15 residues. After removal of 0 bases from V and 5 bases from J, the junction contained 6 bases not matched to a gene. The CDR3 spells CASSLVASGVDTQYF. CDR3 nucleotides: TGTGCCAGCAGCTTGGTGGCTAGCGGCGTAGATACGCAGTATTTT.

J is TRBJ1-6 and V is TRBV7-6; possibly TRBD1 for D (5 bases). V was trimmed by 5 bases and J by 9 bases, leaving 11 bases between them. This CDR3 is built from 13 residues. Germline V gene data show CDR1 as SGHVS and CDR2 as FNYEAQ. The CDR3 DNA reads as TGTGCCAGCAGCCCAGGTGGGACTTCACCCCTCCACTTT. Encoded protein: CASSPGGTSPLHF.